This entry lists 9 T cell receptor beta chains sequenced from one sample in a study of blood T cell repertoires in COVID-19. Clones were sequenced by immunoSEQ multiplex PCR, and TCRdb holds only the in-frame ones, with some missing. The sample lists 350,000 to 450,000 clones; about 90% were seen once. What was sequenced was PBMCs or T cells enriched from blood (not recorded which). These receptors were obtained from a woman aged 30 to 39 who had recovered from COVID-19.

This chain uses TRBV2 with TRBJ2-5; TRBD2 agrees at 9 bases. Germline values: CDR1 SNHLY, CDR2 FYNNEI. With V trimmed by 8 bases and J by 1 base, 14 bases remained unmatched. CDR3 length: 17 residues. The CDR3 region is CASEGIDQRGVQETQYF. The DNA of the CDR3 is TGTGCCAGCGAAGGGATCGATCAGCGGGGGGTCCAAGAGACCCAGTACTTC.

This chain links TRBV14 with TRBJ1-4, with D possibly matching TRBD1 (5 bases). Trimming took 4 bases from V and 4 from J, leaving 22 bases between them. Germline V gives CDR1 SGHDN, CDR2 FVKESK. The CDR3 consists of 18 residues. Here the CDR3 reads CASSPYGHDGSLNEKLFF. The CDR3 nucleotides are TGTGCCAGCAGCCCTTACGGACATGACGGAAGTCTTAATGAAAAACTGTTTTTT. Supplemented by reference TRBV14 and TRBJ1-4, the full variable domain reads EAGVTQFPSHSVIEKGQTVTLRCDPISGHDNLYWYRRVMGKEIKFLLHFVKESKQDESGMPNNRFLAERTGGTYSTLKVQPAELEDSGVYFCASSPYGHDGSLNEKLFFGSGTQLSVL.

This rearrangement joins TRBV30 to TRBJ1-5, with D maybe TRBD1 (6 bases). V lost 2 bases and J 5 bases, leaving 10 bases between the germline ends. The CDR3 loop spans 13 amino acids. Germline V gene sequence: CDR1 GTSNPN, CDR2 SVGIG (reference sequence). The CDR3: CAWSTGPDQPQHF. As DNA, the CDR3 is TGTGCCTGGAGTACAGGGCCCGATCAGCCCCAGCATTTT. Drawing the rest from reference TRBV30 and TRBJ1-5, the complete variable domain is SQTIHQWPATLVQPVGSPLSLECTVEGTSNPNLYWYRQAAGRGLQLLFYSVGIGQISSEVPQNLSASRPQDRQFILSSKKLLLSDSGFYLCAWSTGPDQPQHFGDGTRLSIL.

This sequence joins TRBV5-6 and TRBJ1-1; no definite D call. CDR3 length equals 13 residues. Trimming cost V 0 bases and J 6 bases, with 9 bases left between them. Germline V gene data show CDR1 as SGHDT and CDR2 as YYEEEE. Written as DNA, the CDR3 is TGTGCCAGCAGCTTGGAGGGAGGGCCTGAAGCTTTCTTT. It codes for CASSLEGGPEAFF.

The chain couples TRBV11-3 to TRBJ2-1, with a weak D call TRBD1 (5 bases). This CDR3 contains 16 residues. V lost 0 bases and J 6 bases, leaving 15 bases between the germline ends. CDR1 and CDR2 from the germline V gene are SGHNT and YENEEA. CDR3 protein: CASSLDLRGNRNEQFF. The CDR3 DNA follows: TGTGCCAGCAGCTTAGATTTAAGGGGCAATCGCAATGAGCAGTTCTTC.

The chain carries TRBV6-5 and TRBJ1-2, with 8 bases lining up with TRBD1. V gave up 6 bases and J gave up 2 bases; unmatched junction bases: 8. Germline values: CDR1 MNHEY, CDR2 SVGAGI. The CDR3 consists of 15 residues. CDR3 loop: CASRVGTGANYGYTF. CDR3 sequence (DNA): TGTGCCAGCAGGGTAGGGACAGGCGCGAACTATGGCTACACCTTC.

The gene calls are TRBV20-1 and TRBJ2-1, with 9 bases identical to TRBD2. The CDR3 sequence is 15 residues long. Germline V gives CDR1 DFQATT, CDR2 SNEGSKA (reference sequence). The ends lost 3 bases at V and 7 bases at J; junction bases unmatched: 10. CDR3 in amino acids: CSASLAGEITNEQFF. CDR3 in DNA: TGCAGTGCTAGTTTAGCGGGAGAGATTACGAATGAGCAGTTCTTC.

The V call is TRBV28, the J call TRBJ2-7, with D possibly matching TRBD1 (6 bases). V was shortened by 6 bases and J by 2 bases, with 11 bases between the two germline ends. In germline, CDR1 is MDHEN, CDR2 SYDVKM. The CDR3 extends over 13 amino acids. The CDR3 protein is CASSPGQTYEQYF. For the CDR3, the DNA is TGTGCCAGCAGCCCTGGACAGACCTACGAGCAGTACTTC.

The V call is TRBV7-2, the J call TRBJ1-4; D may be TRBD1 (5 bases). V was pared by 5 bases and J by 8 bases, with 21 bases between. This CDR3 is built from 16 residues. Germline CDR1 reads SGHTA; CDR2 reads FQGNSA. The CDR3 DNA is TGTGCCAGCAGCGAGAGAATTGACAGAGGTAGCGAAAAACTGTTTTTT. Its protein product is CASSERIDRGSEKLFF.